The clone carrying this T cell receptor beta chain was counted a few times. It was cDNA, reverse transcribed from extracted RNA, that served as the sequencing template. Clones were sequenced by immunoSEQ multiplex PCR, and TCRdb holds only the in-frame ones, with some missing. The sample consists of some 170,000 clones, 50% to 60% of them appearing once. The sample is drawn from a study of CD8+ T cells in alopecia areata. Whole-study context: Oral tofacitinib (5 to 10 mg twice daily) was administered to treated patients.

The CDR3 is made up of 13 amino acids. The germline CDR1 and CDR2 sequences are SQVTM and ANQGSEA. The TCR originated in a human donor with alopecia areata. Sequenced here: CD4+ T cells sorted from blood, sampled at week 0. The chain combines TRBV29-1 with TRBJ1-2; D perhaps matches TRBD1 (6 bases). The CDR3 DNA reads TGCGGCTCACCGGGGGGGCTGGACTATGGCTACACCTTC. Its protein product is CGSPGGLDYGYTF. The full variable domain, completed using reference TRBV29-1 and TRBJ1-2, is SAVISQKPSRDICQRGTSLTIQCQVDSQVTMMFWYRQQPGQSLTLIATANQGSEATYESGFVIDKFPISRPNLTFSTLTVSNMSPEDSSIYLCGSPGGLDYGYTFGSGTRLTVV.